The TCR beta chain under discussion was sequenced for a study of PD-1 blockade in classical Hodgkin lymphoma. The CDR3 contains 16 residues. The germline V gene encodes CDR1 LGHNA and CDR2 YSLEER. V trimming: 3 bases; J trimming: 5 bases; junction bases outside the gene matches: 8. Study results and caveats: There remain no defined causes for the repertoire differences, which possibly reflect disease activity or prior therapy. Baseline diversity was lower in partial responders and progressors than complete responders. By C4D1, diversity of CD4+ TCRs had risen significantly, whereas that of CD8+ TCRs had not.

TCRdb's table, derived via immunoSEQ multiplex PCR, lists solely in-frame clones and lacks some. The repertoire has around 19,000 clones, 70% to 85% of them found once; the top ten carry 40%. A remark on this clone: What it recognizes is unknown.

Relapse was seen in all patients after autologous stem cell transplantation, and brentuximab vedotin exposure was variable. The chain employs TRBV4-3 and TRBJ2-2; 8 bases line up with TRBD1. This TCR came from a human donor with classical Hodgkin lymphoma. Sequenced material: peripheral blood mononuclear cells (PBMCs), taken before the second cycle of nivolumab. The CDR3 sequence is CASSHPTGVFTGELFF. Written as DNA, the CDR3 is TGCGCCAGCAGCCACCCGACAGGGGTATTTACCGGGGAGCTGTTTTTT.